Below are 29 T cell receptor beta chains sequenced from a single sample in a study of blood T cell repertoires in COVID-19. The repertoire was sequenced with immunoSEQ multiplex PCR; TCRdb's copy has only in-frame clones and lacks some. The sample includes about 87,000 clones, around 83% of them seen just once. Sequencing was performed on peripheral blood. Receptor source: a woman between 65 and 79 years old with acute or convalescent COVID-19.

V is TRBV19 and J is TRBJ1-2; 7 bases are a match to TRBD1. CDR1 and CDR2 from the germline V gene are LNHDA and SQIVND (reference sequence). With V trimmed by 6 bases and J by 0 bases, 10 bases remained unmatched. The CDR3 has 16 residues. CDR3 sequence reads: CASRSWGDSTNYGYTF. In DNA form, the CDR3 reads TGTGCCAGTAGATCCTGGGGGGACAGTACTAACTATGGCTACACCTTC.

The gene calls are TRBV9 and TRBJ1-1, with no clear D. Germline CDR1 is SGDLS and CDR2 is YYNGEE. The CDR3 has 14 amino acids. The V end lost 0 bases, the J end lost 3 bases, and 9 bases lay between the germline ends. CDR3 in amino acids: CASSVELRDTEAFF. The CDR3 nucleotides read TGTGCCAGCAGCGTAGAGTTGAGGGACACTGAAGCTTTCTTT.

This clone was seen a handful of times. In DNA form, the CDR3 reads TGTGCCTGGACTGCTAGCTTGAACACTGAAGCTTTCTTT. Its protein product is CAWTASLNTEAFF. J is TRBJ1-1 and V is TRBV30; no firm D call. This CDR3 has 13 amino acids. Germline V gene lookup returns CDR1 GTSNPN and CDR2 SVGIG (reference sequence). Trimming took off 4 bases at V and 0 bases at J, with 9 bases between the two ends.

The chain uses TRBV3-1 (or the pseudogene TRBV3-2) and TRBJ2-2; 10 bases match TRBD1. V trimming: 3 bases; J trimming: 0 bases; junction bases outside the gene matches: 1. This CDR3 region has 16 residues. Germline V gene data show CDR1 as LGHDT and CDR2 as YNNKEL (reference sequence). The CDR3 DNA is TGTGCCAGCAGCCAGGGACAGGGGTCGAACACCGGGGAGCTGTTTTTT. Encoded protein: CASSQGQGSNTGELFF.

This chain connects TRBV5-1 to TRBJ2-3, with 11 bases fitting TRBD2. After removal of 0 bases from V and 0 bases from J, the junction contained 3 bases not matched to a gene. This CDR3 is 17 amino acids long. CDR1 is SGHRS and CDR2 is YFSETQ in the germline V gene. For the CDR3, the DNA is TGCGCCAGCAGCTTGGGACTAGCGGGGAGAAGCACAGATACGCAGTATTTT. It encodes CASSLGLAGRSTDTQYF.

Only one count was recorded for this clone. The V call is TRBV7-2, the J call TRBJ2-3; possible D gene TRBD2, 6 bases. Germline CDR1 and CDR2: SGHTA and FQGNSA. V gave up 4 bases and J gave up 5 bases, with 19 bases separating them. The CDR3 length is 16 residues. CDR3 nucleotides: TGTGCCAGCAGCTATCGGTGGGGGGTGGGTCAAGATACGCAGTATTTT. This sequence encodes CASSYRWGVGQDTQYF.

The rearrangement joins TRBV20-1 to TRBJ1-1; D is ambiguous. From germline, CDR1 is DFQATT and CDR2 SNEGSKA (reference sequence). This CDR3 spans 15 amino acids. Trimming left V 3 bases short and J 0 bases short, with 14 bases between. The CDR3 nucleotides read TGCAGTGCTAGTGACCGTTCGGGGATGAACACTGAAGCTTTCTTT. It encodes CSASDRSGMNTEAFF.

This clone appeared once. CDR3 sequence: CASSAAPGQGSGGTFYEQYF. CDR3 sequence (DNA): TGTGCCAGCAGTGCAGCACCGGGACAGGGGTCAGGGGGTACCTTCTACGAGCAGTACTTC. The chain carries TRBV28 and TRBJ2-7; 10 bases agree with TRBD1. Per the germline V gene, CDR1 is MDHEN and CDR2 is SYDVKM. CDR3 length: 20 residues. Germline trimming cut 5 bases from V and 3 bases from J; bases unmatched to any gene: 22.

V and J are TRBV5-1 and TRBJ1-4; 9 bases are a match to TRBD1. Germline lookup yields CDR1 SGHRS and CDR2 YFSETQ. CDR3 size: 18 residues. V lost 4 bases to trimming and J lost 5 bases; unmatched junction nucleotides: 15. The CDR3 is CASSRTGVRVGSNEKLFF. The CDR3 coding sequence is TGCGCCAGCAGCAGGACAGGGGTAAGGGTGGGATCGAATGAAAAACTGTTTTTT. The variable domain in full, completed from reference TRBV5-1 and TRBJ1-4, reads KAGVTQTPRYLIKTRGQQVTLSCSPISGHRSVSWYQQTPGQGLQFLFEYFSETQRNKGNFPGRFSGRQFSNSRSEMNVSTLELGDSALYLCASSRTGVRVGSNEKLFFGSGTQLSVL.

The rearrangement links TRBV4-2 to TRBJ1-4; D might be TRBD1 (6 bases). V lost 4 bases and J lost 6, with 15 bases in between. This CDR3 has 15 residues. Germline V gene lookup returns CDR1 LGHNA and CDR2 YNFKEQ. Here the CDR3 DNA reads TGTGCCAGCAGCCCGAGAACAGGGAGGGATGAAAAACTGTTTTTT. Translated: CASSPRTGRDEKLFF.

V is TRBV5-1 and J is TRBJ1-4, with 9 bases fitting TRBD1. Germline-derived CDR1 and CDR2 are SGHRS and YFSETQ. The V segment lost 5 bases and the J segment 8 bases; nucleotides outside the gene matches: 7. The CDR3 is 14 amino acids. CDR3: CASRMGQGGEKLFF. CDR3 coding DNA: TGCGCCAGCAGAATGGGACAGGGCGGCGAAAAACTGTTTTTT.

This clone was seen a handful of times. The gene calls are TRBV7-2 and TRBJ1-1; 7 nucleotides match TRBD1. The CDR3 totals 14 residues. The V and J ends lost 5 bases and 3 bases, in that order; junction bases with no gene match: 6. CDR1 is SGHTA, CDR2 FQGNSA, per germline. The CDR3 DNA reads TGTGCCAGCAGCCCCGACGACAGGGACACTGAAGCTTTCTTT. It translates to CASSPDDRDTEAFF.

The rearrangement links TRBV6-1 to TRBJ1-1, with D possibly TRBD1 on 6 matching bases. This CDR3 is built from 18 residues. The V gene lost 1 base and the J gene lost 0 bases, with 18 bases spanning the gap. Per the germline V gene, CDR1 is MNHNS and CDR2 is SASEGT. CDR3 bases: TGTGCCAGCAGTGAAGAAGATGTCGGCAGGGGAATGAACACTGAAGCTTTCTTT. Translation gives CASSEEDVGRGMNTEAFF.

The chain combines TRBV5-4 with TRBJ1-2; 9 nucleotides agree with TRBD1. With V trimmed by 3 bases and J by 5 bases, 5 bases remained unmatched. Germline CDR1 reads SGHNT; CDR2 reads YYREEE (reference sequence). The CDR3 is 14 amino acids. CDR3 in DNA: TGTGCCAGCAGCTACAGGGGGCTGAGGTATGGCTACACCTTC. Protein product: CASSYRGLRYGYTF.

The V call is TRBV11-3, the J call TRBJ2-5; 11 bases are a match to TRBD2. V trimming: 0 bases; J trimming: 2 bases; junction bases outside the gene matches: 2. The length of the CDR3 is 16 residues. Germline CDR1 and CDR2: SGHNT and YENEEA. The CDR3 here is CASSLEGLAVQETQYF. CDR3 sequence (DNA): TGTGCCAGCAGCTTAGAGGGACTAGCGGTACAAGAGACCCAGTACTTC.

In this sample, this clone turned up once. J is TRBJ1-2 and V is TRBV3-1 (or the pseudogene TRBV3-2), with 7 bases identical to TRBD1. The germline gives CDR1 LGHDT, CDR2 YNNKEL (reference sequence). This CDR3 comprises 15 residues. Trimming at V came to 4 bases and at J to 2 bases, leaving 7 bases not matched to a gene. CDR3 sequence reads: CASSRGQPSNYGYTF. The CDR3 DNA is TGTGCCAGCAGCCGGGGACAGCCGTCCAACTATGGCTACACCTTC.

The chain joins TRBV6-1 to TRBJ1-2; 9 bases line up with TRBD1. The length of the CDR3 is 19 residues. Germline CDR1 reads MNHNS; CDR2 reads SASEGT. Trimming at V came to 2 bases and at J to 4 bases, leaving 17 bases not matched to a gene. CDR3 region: CASSETGTGPSLNLYGYTF. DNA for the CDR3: TGTGCCAGCAGTGAAACGGGGACAGGGCCGTCCCTAAACCTCTATGGCTACACCTTC.

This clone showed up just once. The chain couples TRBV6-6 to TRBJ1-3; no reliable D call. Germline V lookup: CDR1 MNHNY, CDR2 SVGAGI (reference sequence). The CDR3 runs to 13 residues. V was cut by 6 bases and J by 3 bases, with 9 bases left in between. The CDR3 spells CASSLGNGNTIYF. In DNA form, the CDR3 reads TGTGCCAGCAGCCTCGGGAATGGAAACACCATATATTTT.

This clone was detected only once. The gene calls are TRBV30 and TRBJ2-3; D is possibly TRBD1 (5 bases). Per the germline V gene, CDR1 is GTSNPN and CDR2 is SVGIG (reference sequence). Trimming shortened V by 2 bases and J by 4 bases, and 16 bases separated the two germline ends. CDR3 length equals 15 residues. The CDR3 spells CAWSPLVLGADTQYF. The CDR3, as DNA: TGTGCCTGGAGTCCCTTGGTTTTAGGGGCAGATACGCAGTATTTT. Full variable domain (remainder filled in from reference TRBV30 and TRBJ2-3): SQTIHQWPATLVQPVGSPLSLECTVEGTSNPNLYWYRQAAGRGLQLLFYSVGIGQISSEVPQNLSASRPQDRQFILSSKKLLLSDSGFYLCAWSPLVLGADTQYFGPGTRLTVL.

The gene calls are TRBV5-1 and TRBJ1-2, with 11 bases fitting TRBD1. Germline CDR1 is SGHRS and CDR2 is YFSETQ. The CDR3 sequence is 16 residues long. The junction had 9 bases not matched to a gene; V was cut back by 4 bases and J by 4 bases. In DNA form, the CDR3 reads TGCGCCAGCAGCCAAGGGACAGGGGGATTGGGCTATGGCTACACCTTC. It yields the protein CASSQGTGGLGYGYTF.

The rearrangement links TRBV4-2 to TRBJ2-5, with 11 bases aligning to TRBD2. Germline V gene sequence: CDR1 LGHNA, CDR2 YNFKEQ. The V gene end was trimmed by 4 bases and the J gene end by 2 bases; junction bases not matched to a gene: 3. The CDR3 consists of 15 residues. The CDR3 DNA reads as TGTGCCAGCAGCCGCCTAGCGGGGGGTCAAGAGACCCAGTACTTC. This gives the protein CASSRLAGGQETQYF.

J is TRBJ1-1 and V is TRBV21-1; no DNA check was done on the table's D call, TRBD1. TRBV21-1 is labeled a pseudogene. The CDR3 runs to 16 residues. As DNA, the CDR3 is TGTGCCAGCAGCGCCAGGGACAGGGGTTCGAGGACTGAAGCTTTCTTT. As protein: CASSARDRGSRTEAFF.

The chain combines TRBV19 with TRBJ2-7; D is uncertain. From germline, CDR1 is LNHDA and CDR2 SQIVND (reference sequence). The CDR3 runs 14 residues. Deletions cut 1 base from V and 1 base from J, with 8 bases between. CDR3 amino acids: CASSIGPMSYEQYF. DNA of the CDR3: TGTGCCAGTAGTATAGGGCCCATGTCCTACGAGCAGTACTTC.

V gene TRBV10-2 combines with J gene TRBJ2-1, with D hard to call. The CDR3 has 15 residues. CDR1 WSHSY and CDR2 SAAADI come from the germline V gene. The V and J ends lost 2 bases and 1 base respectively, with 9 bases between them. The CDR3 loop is CASSERDNSYNEQFF. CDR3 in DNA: TGCGCCAGCAGTGAGAGAGACAATTCCTACAATGAGCAGTTCTTC.

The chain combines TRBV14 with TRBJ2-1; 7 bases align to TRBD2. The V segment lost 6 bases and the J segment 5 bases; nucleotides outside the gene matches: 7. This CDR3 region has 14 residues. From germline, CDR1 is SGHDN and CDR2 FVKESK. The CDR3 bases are TGTGCCAGCAGTCCGACTAGCCCCAACAATGAGCAGTTCTTC. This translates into CASSPTSPNNEQFF. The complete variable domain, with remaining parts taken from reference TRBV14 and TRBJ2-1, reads EAGVTQFPSHSVIEKGQTVTLRCDPISGHDNLYWYRRVMGKEIKFLLHFVKESKQDESGMPNNRFLAERTGGTYSTLKVQPAELEDSGVYFCASSPTSPNNEQFFGPGTRLTVL.

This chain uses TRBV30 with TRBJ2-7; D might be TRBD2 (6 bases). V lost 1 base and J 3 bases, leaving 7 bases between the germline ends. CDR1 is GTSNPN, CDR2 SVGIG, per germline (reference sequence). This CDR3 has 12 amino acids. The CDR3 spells CAWSAGGYEQYF. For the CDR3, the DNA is TGTGCCTGGAGTGCCGGGGGCTACGAGCAGTACTTC.

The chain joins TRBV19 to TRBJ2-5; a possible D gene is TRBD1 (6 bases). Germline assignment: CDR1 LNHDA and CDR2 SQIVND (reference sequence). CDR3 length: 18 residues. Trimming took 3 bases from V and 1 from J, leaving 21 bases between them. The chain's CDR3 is CASSIRGPGTRIQETQYF. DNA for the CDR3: TGTGCCAGTAGTATCAGGGGCCCAGGCACCCGGATCCAAGAGACCCAGTACTTC.

CDR3 DNA: TGTGCCAGCTCCGGGACAGTCACAGATACGCAGTATTTT. Encoded protein: CASSGTVTDTQYF. The rearrangement joins TRBV28 to TRBJ2-3; 7 nucleotides agree with TRBD1. CDR1 and CDR2 (germline): MDHEN, SYDVKM. This CDR3 comprises 13 residues. V lost 8 bases to trimming and J lost 2 bases; unmatched junction nucleotides: 4.

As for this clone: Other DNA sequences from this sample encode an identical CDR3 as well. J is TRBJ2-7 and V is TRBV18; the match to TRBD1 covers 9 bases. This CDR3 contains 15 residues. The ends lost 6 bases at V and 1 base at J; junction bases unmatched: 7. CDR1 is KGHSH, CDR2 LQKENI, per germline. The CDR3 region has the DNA TGTGCCAGCTCTCCCACCGGGACAGGGTCCTACGAGCAGTACTTC. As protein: CASSPTGTGSYEQYF.